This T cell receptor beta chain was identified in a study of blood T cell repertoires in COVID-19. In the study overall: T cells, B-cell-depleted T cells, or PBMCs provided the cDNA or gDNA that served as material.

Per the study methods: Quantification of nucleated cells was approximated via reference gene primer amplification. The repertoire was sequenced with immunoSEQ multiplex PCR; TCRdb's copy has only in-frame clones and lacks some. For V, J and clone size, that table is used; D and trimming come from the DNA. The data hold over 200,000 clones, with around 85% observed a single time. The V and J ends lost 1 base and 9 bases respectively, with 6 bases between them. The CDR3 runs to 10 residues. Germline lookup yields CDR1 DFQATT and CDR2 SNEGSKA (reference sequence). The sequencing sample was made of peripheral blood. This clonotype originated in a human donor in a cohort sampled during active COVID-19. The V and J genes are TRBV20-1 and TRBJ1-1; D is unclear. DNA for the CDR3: TGCAGTGCTAGAGCAGTGAAAGCTTTCTTT. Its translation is CSARAVKAFF.